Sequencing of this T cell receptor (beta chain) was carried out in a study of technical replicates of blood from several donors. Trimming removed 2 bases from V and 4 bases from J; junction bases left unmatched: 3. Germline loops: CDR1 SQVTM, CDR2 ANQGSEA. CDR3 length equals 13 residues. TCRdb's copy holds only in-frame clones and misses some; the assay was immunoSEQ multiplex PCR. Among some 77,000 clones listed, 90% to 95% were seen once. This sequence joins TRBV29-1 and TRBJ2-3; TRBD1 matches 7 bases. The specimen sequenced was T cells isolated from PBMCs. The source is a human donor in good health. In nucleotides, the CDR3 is TGCAGCGTTGAACTGACAGGGTCAGATACGCAGTATTTT. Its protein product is CSVELTGSDTQYF.